This TCR beta chain is drawn from a study of neurological immune-mediated disorders. Looked up from germline, CDR1 is SGHTA and CDR2 is FQGNSA. This CDR3 has 13 residues. V gave up 3 bases and J gave up 9 bases, with 14 bases separating them. This clonotype occurred many times. TCRdb processed the 5' RACE reads anew with MiXCR; each CDR3 protein has one entry. The sample yields roughly 50,000 distinct CDR3 sequences, about 9.3% seen once. This chain joins TRBV7-2 and TRBJ1-1, with TRBD1 as a possible D gene (5 bases). The receptor was isolated from a man between 65 and 85 years old with HTLV-1-associated myelopathy (HAM/TSP). Material: PBMCs. The CDR3 DNA reads TGTGCCAGCAGCTTTCAGCCCGGGGGAAAAGCTTTCTTT. The encoded protein is CASSFQPGGKAFF.